The rows below give T cell receptor beta chains drawn from one sample of a study of cytomegalovirus exposure and HLA in healthy donors. This table comes from immunoSEQ multiplex PCR, and its TCRdb copy is limited to in-frame clones, with some not included. The sample carries about 120,000 clones, around 81% recorded once. Sequencing was done on a sample of PBMCs. Receptor source: a woman in her thirties or forties in good health and CMV-seronegative. The CDR3 runs from the conserved cysteine through the conserved F or W. The D gene is left open where the match is weak. The listing skips clone size in some rows; elsewhere it reads once, few, many or a size class.

>TRBV14|TRBJ2-3|.|TRBD2
TGTGCCAGCAGCCAAGCTGGACTAGCGGGGGTGCAGTATTTT
CASSQAGLAGVQYF
>TRBV9|TRBJ2-1|.|.
TGTGCCAGCAGCGTAGGGTCGGGGAGTTTAGGTTACAATGAGCAGTTCTTC
CASSVGSGSLGYNEQFF
>TRBV19|TRBJ1-4|.|.
TGTGCCAGTAGTGCCCACGACAGTGAAAAACTGTTTTTT
CASSAHDSEKLFF
>TRBV6-6|TRBJ2-7|.|TRBD2
TGTGCCAGCAGTTACGCTAGCGGGCCCTACGAGCAGTACTTC
CASSYASGPYEQYF
>TRBV5-4|TRBJ1-2|.|.
TGTGCCAGCAGCAGCAGGGGAATCTATGGCTACACCTTC
CASSSRGIYGYTF
>TRBV7-3|TRBJ2-1|.|TRBD2
TGTGCCAGCAGCTTAGCGGGAGGGCCGGCTGGTGAGCAGTTCTTC
CASSLAGGPAGEQFF
>TRBV2|TRBJ1-1|once|TRBD1
TGTGCCAGCAGTGAACGAGGACAGGGGACGGTTTTTCTATCTGAAGCTTTCTTT
CASSERGQGTVFLSEAFF
>TRBV7-2|TRBJ2-7|.|TRBD1
TGTGCCAGCAGCTGGGGGACAGGGTCCTACGAGCAGTACTTC
CASSWGTGSYEQYF
>TRBV5-1|TRBJ2-3|.|.
TGCGCCAGCAGCCCCCTAGCAATCGCAGATACGCAGTATTTT
CASSPLAIADTQYF
>TRBV11-2|TRBJ2-1|few|TRBD2
TGTGCCAGCAGCCTAAATAGCGGGAGGGCCGGTAATGAGCAGTTCTTC
CASSLNSGRAGNEQFF
>TRBV5-1|TRBJ1-1|.|TRBD1
TGCGCCAGCAGCTTGGGGACAGGGATAACTGAAGCTTTCTTT
CASSLGTGITEAFF
>TRBV28|TRBJ2-1|once|TRBD2
TGTGCCAGCAGTTTAGCGGGAGCTTCCTACAATGAGCAGTTCTTC
CASSLAGASYNEQFF
>TRBV4-1|TRBJ1-1|medium-sized|TRBD1
TGCGCCAGCCATAAAATAGGGGGCGGTGAAGCTTTCTTT
CASHKIGGGEAFF
>TRBV4-2|TRBJ2-1|.|.
TGTGCCAGCAGTCGAAGCCGGGGCTCCTACAATGAGCAGTTCTTC
CASSRSRGSYNEQFF
>TRBV2|TRBJ2-7|.|.
TGTGCCAGCAGCCGTGGTTTGACTCTTGGACTTATCTACGAGCAGTACTTC
CASSRGLTLGLIYEQYF
>TRBV4-2|TRBJ1-2|.|.
TGTGCCAGCAGCCACCCGGACAGTAGTGGAGGCTACACCTTC
CASSHPDSSGGYTF
>TRBV4-1|TRBJ1-5|.|.
TGCGCCAGCAGCCAAGCCGGGGCAGGGGCCGTACAGCCCCAGCATTTT
CASSQAGAGAVQPQHF
>TRBV28|TRBJ1-5|.|TRBD1
TGTGCCAGCAGAACCCGACAGGGTAGACGCAATCAGCCCCAGCATTTT
CASRTRQGRRNQPQHF
>TRBV28|TRBJ2-7|.|TRBD1
TGTGCCAGCAGCCCTCCGGGACAGGGGGTGAATGAGCAGTACTTC
CASSPPGQGVNEQYF
>TRBV5-4|TRBJ2-5|once|.
TGTGCCAGCAGCTCTGGGACTTCGGCGGAGACCCAGTACTTC
CASSSGTSAETQYF
>TRBV4-1|TRBJ2-6|.|.
TGCGCCAGCAGCCAAGATCAATTCTCGGTTGGGGCCAACGTCCTGACTTTC
CASSQDQFSVGANVLTF
>TRBV27|TRBJ2-7|.|TRBD1
TGTGCCAGCAGCATCTTAGGACAGGGGGGACCCTACGAGCAGTACTTC
CASSILGQGGPYEQYF
>TRBV5-1|TRBJ2-2|.|TRBD2
TGCGCCAGCAGCTTGGCGTTAGCGGGGACCGGGGAGCTGTTTTTT
CASSLALAGTGELFF
>TRBV28|TRBJ1-3|.|TRBD1
TGTGCCAGCAGAAGAGGGACAGGGAAAGGAAACACCATATATTTT
CASRRGTGKGNTIYF
>TRBV7-9|TRBJ2-3|.|TRBD1
TGTGCCAGCAGCTTAGATCCGGGACAGGGAGGTGATACGCAGTATTTT
CASSLDPGQGGDTQYF
>TRBV27|TRBJ2-7|.|TRBD2
TGTGCCAGCAGTCCTTGGACTAGCGGTACCTACGAGCAGTACTTC
CASSPWTSGTYEQYF
>TRBV29-1|TRBJ1-1|.|TRBD1
TGCAGCGTGGAGGGACAGGGGAACACTGAAGCTTTCTTT
CSVEGQGNTEAFF
>TRBV5-1|TRBJ2-1|once|TRBD2
TGCGCCAGCAGCGCAAGCGGGGGAAAAATCAATGAGCAGTTCTTC
CASSASGGKINEQFF
>TRBV30|TRBJ2-7|once|TRBD1
TGTGCCTGGAGTCCCTCGGACAGGGAGCAGTACTTC
CAWSPSDREQYF
>TRBV19|TRBJ2-7|.|.
TGTGCCAGTAGTATGGGTCAGGGGCTCTACGAGCAGTACTTC
CASSMGQGLYEQYF
>TRBV7-3|TRBJ2-3|.|TRBD1
TGTGCCAGCAGCCACGGGACAGCTGAAGACCTTGATTTT
CASSHGTAEDLDF
>TRBV19|TRBJ2-5|.|TRBD2
TGTGCCAGTAGTACCGTCGGCGGGGGGATCCGGGAGACCCAGTACTTC
CASSTVGGGIRETQYF
>TRBV30|TRBJ1-1|.|.
TGTGCCTGGACTTCTTTTCTCTTCGACACTGAAGCTTTCTTT
CAWTSFLFDTEAFF
>TRBV7-9|TRBJ2-1|.|TRBD2
TGTGCCAGCAGCTCAACGACTAGCGGGAGTTTTGATGAGCAGTTCTTC
CASSSTTSGSFDEQFF
>TRBV11-2|TRBJ1-1|.|TRBD1
TGTGCCAGCAGCGATCTGACAGGGGGGAACACTGAAGCTTTCTTT
CASSDLTGGNTEAFF
>TRBV11-2|TRBJ1-2|.|.
TGTGCCAGCAGCTTAAGCGGGGATGGCTACACCTTC
CASSLSGDGYTF
>TRBV5-1|TRBJ2-2|.|.
TGCGCCAGCAGCTTGGCGGGCGGGCCGAACACCGGGGAGCTGTTTTTT
CASSLAGGPNTGELFF
>TRBV11-3|TRBJ1-3|.|.
TGTGCCAGCAGTACTACCAGTGGAAACACCATATATTTT
CASSTTSGNTIYF
>TRBV18|TRBJ2-6|.|TRBD1
TGTGCCAGCTACCCGGGACAGGGATTCCCCTCTGGGGCCAACGTCCTGACTTTC
CASYPGQGFPSGANVLTF
>TRBV6-1|TRBJ1-2|.|.
TGTGCCAGCAGCCGAGCTTACGAAAACTATGGCTACACCTTC
CASSRAYENYGYTF
>TRBV28|TRBJ2-7|.|TRBD1
TGTGCCAGCAGTCCCGGGACAGGTATGAGGGAGCAGTACTTC
CASSPGTGMREQYF
>TRBV18|TRBJ2-1|.|TRBD2
TGTGCCACATCACTGGGGCGGGAGGCCTACAATGAGCAGTTCTTC
CATSLGREAYNEQFF
>TRBV7-2|TRBJ2-7|.|.
TGTGCCAGCAGACGGGACTCTGGAGAGCAGTACTTC
CASRRDSGEQYF
>TRBV18|TRBJ1-1|.|.
TGTGCCAGCTCACGGGGCACAGAAGGAGAAGCTTTCTTT
CASSRGTEGEAFF
>TRBV7-2|TRBJ1-5|.|.
TGTGCCAGCAGCTTAGGACAGTTAAATCAGCCCCAGCATTTT
CASSLGQLNQPQHF
>TRBV4-3|TRBJ2-7|.|TRBD1
TGCGCCAGCAGCCCTGGGACAGGGGGCAGCGAGCAGTACTTC
CASSPGTGGSEQYF
>TRBV19|TRBJ2-5|.|.
TGTGCCAGTAGTCTTACACCCACAGGAGAGACCCAGTACTTC
CASSLTPTGETQYF
>TRBV7-8|TRBJ2-3|.|TRBD2
TGTGCCAGCAGCCCGGGACTAGCGGCGAGCACAGATACGCAGTATTTT
CASSPGLAASTDTQYF
>TRBV5-1|TRBJ2-3|.|.
TGCGCCAGCAGCTACAGGGCCGGAGATACGCAGTATTTT
CASSYRAGDTQYF
>TRBV7-2|TRBJ2-7|.|.
TGTGCCAGCAGCTTAACCGGGACACTGATCTACGAGCAGTACTTC
CASSLTGTLIYEQYF
>TRBV5-1|TRBJ1-4|.|TRBD1
TGCGCCAGCAGCTTGGGTAGGACAGGGGACTCAAAACTGTTTTTT
CASSLGRTGDSKLFF
>TRBV11-2|TRBJ2-7|.|TRBD2
TGTGCCAGCAGCTACCCTCGGACTAGCGGCTACGAGCAGTACTTC
CASSYPRTSGYEQYF
>TRBV6-6|TRBJ1-2|.|.
TGTGCCAGCAGTTACTCGATCCAGGGTGGCTATGGCTACACCTTC
CASSYSIQGGYGYTF